Listed here are 18 T cell receptor beta chains from one sample, sequenced in a study of T cell repertoires in cytomegalovirus infection (dated by TCRdb to between 2019 and 2020). The sequencing machine was an Illumina HiSeq 1500. TCRdb trimmed the raw reads at Q25, called clones with MiXCR and kept productive beta chains. Rows with one shared CDR3 protein collapse into an entry with the most common genes and DNA. The sample table holds 250,000 to 300,000 distinct CDR3 sequences, of which approximately 13% were seen once. The biggest ten clones account for around 8.8% of the sample. Sequences were obtained from PBMCs. The receptors here all came from a human donor in good health (CMV status not recorded). Some clones in this sample may be carry-over from other donors' samples.

This clonotype has ten or more counts. The gene calls are TRBV12-3 or TRBV12-4 and TRBJ2-3; 12 bases align to TRBD2. CDR3 size: 15 residues. J lost 3 bases, V lost 6 bases, and 4 bases had no gene match. CDR3 DNA sequence: TGTGCCAGCAGCTCGACTAGCGGGAGTACAGATACGCAGTATTTT. Encoded protein: CASSSTSGSTDTQYF.

The V and J genes are TRBV7-9 and TRBJ1-6, with D perhaps TRBD1 (5 bases). The germline V gene encodes CDR1 SEHNR and CDR2 FQNEAQ (reference sequence). The V and J ends lost 2 bases and 0 bases respectively, with 8 bases between them. The CDR3 length is 16 residues. The CDR3 DNA is TGTGCCAGCAGCTTATCGGGGGGCTCCTATAATTCACCCCTCCACTTT. Translated: CASSLSGGSYNSPLHF.

The chain employs TRBV2 and TRBJ1-1; no definite D call. The germline gives CDR1 SNHLY, CDR2 FYNNEI. This CDR3 has 13 residues. The ends were cut back, 8 bases at V and 0 bases at J, with 10 bases in the middle. CDR3 residues: CASGLGLNTEAFF. In DNA form, the CDR3 reads TGTGCCAGCGGTCTTGGCTTGAACACTGAAGCTTTCTTT.

This clonotype occurred many times. J is TRBJ1-1 and V is TRBV27; 7 bases map to TRBD1. The CDR3 has 14 amino acids. Germline V gene lookup returns CDR1 MNHEY and CDR2 SMNVEV (reference sequence). Losses at the gene ends were 5 bases for V and 8 bases for J; bases not matched to a gene: 11. CDR3 coding DNA: TGTGCCAGCAGTACCTCGACAGGGAGGACCGAAGCTTTCTTT. As protein: CASSTSTGRTEAFF.

In its sample, this clonotype was seen many times. This rearrangement joins TRBV14 to TRBJ1-6; D is ambiguous. CDR3 size: 14 residues. CDR1 is SGHDN, CDR2 FVKESK, per germline. V dropped 6 bases and J dropped 4 bases, with 10 bases sitting between them. CDR3 coding DNA: TGTGCCAGCAGTCAGGAGCGGTATAATTCACCCCTCCACTTT. Translating gives CASSQERYNSPLHF.

This clonotype was recorded at least ten times. An end of the junction does not agree with germline; a read error may underlie this. This chain connects TRBV7-2 to TRBJ2-5; unclear D gene. In germline, CDR1 is SGHTA, CDR2 FQGNSA. This CDR3 contains 12 residues. The CDR3 loop reads CASSSYQVTPRF. In nucleotides, the CDR3 is TGTGCCAGCAGCAGTTATCAAGTGACCCCTCGCTTC.

This clonotype showed up many times. This sequence joins TRBV28 and TRBJ2-7; 8 positions agree with TRBD2. Germline loops: CDR1 MDHEN, CDR2 SYDVKM. This CDR3 contains 16 residues. V dropped 8 bases and J dropped 4; count of bases not matched to a gene: 16. The CDR3 bases are TGTGCCAGCGGCGATCCGTCTTCGGGGGGGCGATACGAGCAGTACTTC. Translated, it gives CASGDPSSGGRYEQYF.

Concerning this clonotype: This may be a read error, as it is one base from a much larger clone. The chain couples TRBV28 to TRBJ1-5; the D gene is possibly TRBD1 (5 bases). The CDR3 has 15 amino acids. Trimming cost V 3 bases and J 4 bases, with 13 bases left between them. Looked up from germline, CDR1 is MDHEN and CDR2 is SYDVKM. The CDR3 protein is CASSLFVPGNQPQHF. The CDR3 bases are TGTGCCAGCAGTTTGTTTGTTCCAGGGAATCAGCCCCAGCATTTT.

The genes are TRBV15 and TRBJ1-1, with unresolved D. CDR3 length: 14 amino acids. Looked up from germline, CDR1 is LNHNV and CDR2 is YYDKDF (reference sequence). Trimming left V 1 base short and J 11 bases short, with 17 bases between. The CDR3 sequence: CATSRAPTSPRAFF. Written as DNA, the CDR3 is TGTGCCACCAGCAGAGCCCCAACCTCCCCGAGGGCTTTCTTT.

At least ten counts were recorded for this clonotype. The gene calls are TRBV28 and TRBJ2-6; the D is unclear. The CDR3 runs to 16 residues. Per germline, CDR1 MDHEN and CDR2 SYDVKM. The ends were cut back, 3 bases at V and 2 bases at J, with 11 bases in the middle. CDR3 protein: CASSLVSATGANVLTF. The CDR3 DNA is TGTGCCAGCAGTTTGGTTTCAGCCACTGGGGCCAACGTCCTGACTTTC.

This clonotype was observed many times. This rearrangement joins TRBV7-2 to TRBJ2-7; TRBD2 might be the D (6 bases). The CDR3 covers 15 residues. Trimming shortened V by 4 bases and J by 9 bases, and 22 bases separated the two germline ends. The germline V gene has CDR1 SGHTA and CDR2 FQGNSA. Here the CDR3 reads CASSSSLGAGWGQYF. Here the CDR3 DNA reads TGTGCCAGCAGCTCCTCCCTCGGGGCGGGATGGGGGCAGTACTTC.

The chain has TRBV20-1 and TRBJ1-6, with a weak D call TRBD1 (5 bases). Per the germline V gene, CDR1 is DFQATT and CDR2 is SNEGSKA (reference sequence). Trimming stripped 0 bases from V and 5 bases from J, with 20 bases between. CDR3 size: 18 residues. The CDR3 here is CSAREGARGPLNNSPLHF. DNA for the CDR3: TGCAGTGCTAGAGAGGGAGCCCGGGGACCCCTCAATAATTCACCCCTCCACTTT.

This clonotype showed up just a few times. This chain uses TRBV10-3 with TRBJ1-2; D not certain. Germline V CDR1 and CDR2: ENHRY, SYGVKD. V lost 7 bases and J lost 4, with 13 bases in between. The CDR3 is 13 residues long. CDR3 region: CAIKTDGGYGYTF. CDR3 DNA: TGTGCCATCAAGACTGACGGAGGCTATGGCTACACCTTC.

The gene calls are TRBV19 and TRBJ2-6, with TRBD2 identical over 7 bases. The CDR3 is 16 amino acids. The trim removed 3 bases at V and 0 bases at J, leaving 2 bases unmatched. Germline loops: CDR1 LNHDA, CDR2 SQIVND (reference sequence). The CDR3, as DNA: TGTGCCAGTAGTATCGGGAGGAGCTCTGGGGCCAACGTCCTGACTTTC. It translates to CASSIGRSSGANVLTF. The complete variable domain, with remaining parts taken from reference TRBV19 and TRBJ2-6, reads DGGITQSPKYLFRKEGQNVTLSCEQNLNHDAMYWYRQDPGQGLRLIYYSQIVNDFQKGDIAEGYSVSREKKESFPLTVTSAQKNPTAFYLCASSIGRSSGANVLTFGAGSRLTVL.

The chain combines TRBV27 with TRBJ1-3, with a tentative D call TRBD1 (6 bases). The CDR3 has 11 amino acids. Germline V CDR1 and CDR2: MNHEY, SMNVEV (reference sequence). V was shortened by 10 bases and J by 9 bases, with 13 bases between the two germline ends. The CDR3 reads CATRRGSTIYF. The CDR3 region has the DNA TGTGCCACCCGAAGGGGGAGCACCATATATTTT.

A few counts support this clonotype. The chain has TRBV29-1 and TRBJ2-5; perhaps TRBD1 as D (6 bases). The V end was cut by 6 bases, the J end by 5 bases, with 10 bases between. The length of the CDR3 is 11 residues. The germline CDR1 and CDR2 sequences are SQVTM and ANQGSEA. CDR3 sequence: CSVLRGETQYF. The CDR3 nucleotides are TGCAGCGTCCTAAGGGGGGAGACCCAGTACTTC.

This clonotype has more than one count but fewer than ten. V is TRBV29-1 and J is TRBJ2-7; maybe TRBD1 (6 bases). The CDR3 sequence is 13 residues long. V lost 1 base, J lost 1 base, and 8 bases lay in between. Germline CDR1 SQVTM, CDR2 ANQGSEA. The CDR3 is CSVEAQGSYEQYF. The CDR3, as DNA: TGCAGCGTTGAAGCACAGGGTTCCTACGAGCAGTACTTC.

Many counts were recorded for this clonotype. The chain uses TRBV7-3 and TRBJ2-1, with 10 bases that match TRBD1. V lost 3 bases, J lost 10 bases, and 9 bases stayed unmatched. In germline, CDR1 is SGHTA, CDR2 FQGTGA. The CDR3 is 15 residues long. CDR3 residues: CASSLGGQGNFEQFF. The CDR3 region has the DNA TGTGCCAGCAGCTTGGGGGGACAGGGGAACTTCGAGCAGTTCTTC.